What follows are 20 T cell receptor beta chains derived from one specimen sequenced in a study of blood T cell repertoires in COVID-19. Data came from immunoSEQ multiplex PCR; TCRdb stores just in-frame clones and leaves some out. The sample includes nearly 80,000 clones, about four fifths of them seen just once. Sequencing used peripheral blood. All receptors come from an older woman with acute or convalescent COVID-19.

The V call is TRBV11-2, the J call TRBJ2-1; 10 bases fit TRBD1. The length of the CDR3 is 16 residues. The germline V gene has CDR1 SGHAT and CDR2 FQNNGV. The V and J ends lost 5 bases and 0 bases, in that order; junction bases with no gene match: 4. CDR3 in DNA: TGTGCCAGCAGCCCTCGGACAGGGGGCTCCTACAATGAGCAGTTCTTC. The encoded protein is CASSPRTGGSYNEQFF.

J is TRBJ2-2 and V is TRBV7-6; 10 bases fit TRBD2. The CDR3 loop spans 21 amino acids. With 2 bases clipped from V and 8 bases from J, the junction kept 23 bases outside the gene matches. Germline V gene data show CDR1 as SGHVS and CDR2 as FNYEAQ. CDR3 sequence: CASSLCYKGGWLAGVLGELFF. CDR3 bases: TGTGCCAGCAGCTTATGCTATAAGGGGGGCTGGCTAGCGGGAGTATTGGGGGAGCTGTTTTTT. The complete variable domain, with remaining parts taken from reference TRBV7-6 and TRBJ2-2, reads GAGVSQSPRYKVTKRGQDVALRCDPISGHVSLYWYRQALGQGPEFLTYFNYEAQQDKSGLPNDRFSAERPEGSISTLTIQRTEQRDSAMYRCASSLCYKGGWLAGVLGELFFGEGSRLTVL.

The chain is built from TRBV9 and TRBJ2-1; D not certain. The CDR3 loop spans 12 amino acids. With 0 bases removed from V and 5 bases from J, the gap between germline ends came to 3 bases. Germline V lookup: CDR1 SGDLS, CDR2 YYNGEE. The CDR3: CASSVVNNEQFF. In DNA, the CDR3 is TGTGCCAGCAGCGTAGTAAACAATGAGCAGTTCTTC.

The chain recombines TRBV7-8 with TRBJ2-1, with 11 bases matching TRBD2. CDR1 and CDR2 from the germline V gene are SGHVS and FQNEAQ. Trimming at V came to 6 bases and at J to 7 bases, leaving 11 bases not matched to a gene. This CDR3 is built from 16 residues. The DNA of the CDR3 is TGTGCCAGCAGTTACAGTAGCGGGAGGGCCACGAATGAGCAGTTCTTC. Translated: CASSYSSGRATNEQFF.

J is TRBJ1-1 and V is TRBV9; the D gene is possibly TRBD1 (6 bases). Germline CDR1 is SGDLS and CDR2 is YYNGEE. CDR3 length equals 15 residues. With 0 bases removed from V and 0 bases from J, the gap between germline ends came to 9 bases. The CDR3: CASSVVTGVNTEAFF. The CDR3 region has the DNA TGTGCCAGCAGCGTAGTGACAGGAGTGAACACTGAAGCTTTCTTT.

V and J are TRBV5-1 and TRBJ2-7; 8 bases agree with TRBD1. Per germline, CDR1 SGHRS and CDR2 YFSETQ. Trimming removed 4 bases from V and 0 bases from J; junction bases left unmatched: 6. The CDR3 length is 15 residues. The CDR3 coding sequence is TGCGCCAGCAGCGAGGGACAGGACAGCTCCTACGAGCAGTACTTC. It encodes CASSEGQDSSYEQYF.

The chain links TRBV28 to TRBJ1-5; possibly TRBD1 for D (6 bases). Per germline, CDR1 MDHEN and CDR2 SYDVKM. CDR3 length: 12 residues. V shed 4 bases and J shed 14 bases, with 15 bases lying between them. CDR3 sequence (DNA): TGTGCCAGCAGTTCCTACAGGGTTGAAGAGCATTTT. Amino acids: CASSSYRVEEHF.

This chain uses TRBV2 with TRBJ2-1; TRBD2 matches at 8 bases. This CDR3 spans 15 amino acids. The trim removed 7 bases at V and 6 bases at J, leaving 11 bases unmatched. The germline gives CDR1 SNHLY, CDR2 FYNNEI. The CDR3: CASNPAGVRGNEQFF. The CDR3 nucleotides read TGTGCCAGCAACCCAGCGGGAGTGCGAGGCAATGAGCAGTTCTTC.

This chain links TRBV11-1 with TRBJ1-2, with D maybe TRBD1 (5 bases). CDR1 is SGHAT, CDR2 FQDESV, per germline (reference sequence). Trimming removed 4 bases at V and 3 bases at J, with 9 bases between. The CDR3 is 13 amino acids. This CDR3 reads CASSSRGYYGYTF. CDR3 sequence (DNA): TGTGCCAGCAGCTCCCGGGGGTACTATGGCTACACCTTC.

This chain joins TRBV3-1 (or the pseudogene TRBV3-2) and TRBJ1-1; tentative D call: TRBD1 (5 bases). Between the trimmed V and J ends, which lost 4 bases and 5 bases, there was a span of 17 bases. Per germline, CDR1 LGHDT and CDR2 YNNKEL (reference sequence). The CDR3 is made up of 15 amino acids. CDR3 protein: CASSPQGRAGTEAFF. The CDR3 DNA follows: TGTGCCAGCAGCCCCCAAGGCAGGGCGGGAACTGAAGCTTTCTTT.

The CDR3 reads CASSFSSGRPINQPQHF. CDR3 DNA: TGTGCCAGCAGTTTTAGTTCAGGGAGGCCAATAAATCAGCCCCAGCATTTT. The rearrangement joins TRBV28 to TRBJ1-5; tentatively, D is TRBD1 (5 bases). The CDR3 consists of 17 residues. CDR1 and CDR2 from the germline V gene are MDHEN and SYDVKM. V was pared by 3 bases and J by 4 bases, with 19 bases between.

This clone was recorded only once. The chain links TRBV3-1 (or the pseudogene TRBV3-2) to TRBJ2-1, with a weak D call TRBD2 (5 bases). Germline V gene sequence: CDR1 LGHDT, CDR2 YNNKEL (reference sequence). Between the trimmed V and J ends, which lost 2 bases and 9 bases, there was a span of 14 bases. This CDR3 is 14 amino acids long. This chain's CDR3 is CASSQMTGGGEQFF. The CDR3, as DNA: TGTGCCAGCAGCCAAATGACCGGAGGCGGTGAGCAGTTCTTC.

This clone was picked up one time. The rearrangement uses TRBV5-1 and TRBJ2-6, with 10 bases matching TRBD1. The CDR3 has 15 amino acids. J gave up 6 bases and V 0 bases, and 0 bases lay outside the gene matches. Germline CDR1 is SGHRS and CDR2 is YFSETQ. The CDR3 DNA follows: TGCGCCAGCAGCTTGGGACAGGGGGCGGCCAACGTCCTGACTTTC. It yields the protein CASSLGQGAANVLTF.

This chain uses TRBV18 with TRBJ2-3; D gene unclear. Germline V CDR1 and CDR2: KGHSH, LQKENI. Between the trimmed V and J ends, which lost 2 bases and 5 bases, there was a span of 14 bases. The CDR3 totals 15 residues. This CDR3 reads CASSPTAGMGDTQYF. In DNA, the CDR3 is TGTGCCAGCTCACCAACGGCAGGAATGGGAGATACGCAGTATTTT.

The chain has TRBV2 and TRBJ1-2; D gene ambiguous. Trimming cost V 6 bases and J 2 bases, with 13 bases left between them. CDR1 is SNHLY and CDR2 is FYNNEI in the germline V gene. The CDR3 is made up of 14 amino acids. This CDR3 reads CASRGDRRNYGYTF. CDR3 sequence (DNA): TGTGCCAGCAGGGGAGATAGGCGAAACTATGGCTACACCTTC.

V usage is TRBV7-2 and J usage is TRBJ2-1, with TRBD1 identical over 7 bases. Unmatched junction bases numbered 8, after V lost 6 bases and J lost 3 bases. Germline V gene lookup returns CDR1 SGHTA and CDR2 FQGNSA. The CDR3 extends over 15 amino acids. CDR3 amino acids: CASSTGVGIYNEQFF. The CDR3 bases are TGTGCCAGCAGTACAGGGGTAGGGATCTACAATGAGCAGTTCTTC.

V usage is TRBV2 and J usage is TRBJ1-1; D may be TRBD1 (5 bases). The CDR3 runs 13 residues. Trimming took 7 bases from V and 4 from J, leaving 13 bases between them. The germline gives CDR1 SNHLY, CDR2 FYNNEI. The CDR3 coding sequence is TGTGCCAGCATCAGGGAACAGACCACTGAAGCTTTCTTT. This encodes CASIREQTTEAFF.

CDR3 nucleotides: TGTGCCAGCAGCTTAGTAGCGGGTGTTAACAATGAGCAGTTCTTC. Its translation is CASSLVAGVNNEQFF. This sequence joins TRBV3-1 (or the pseudogene TRBV3-2) and TRBJ2-1, with 7 bases aligning to TRBD2. Germline V gene data show CDR1 as LGHDT and CDR2 as YNNKEL (reference sequence). J lost 5 bases, V lost 5 bases, and 9 bases had no gene match. This CDR3 comprises 15 residues.

The CDR3 protein is CASRDSPNSYEQYF. Here the CDR3 DNA reads TGCGCCAGCAGGGACTCCCCAAACTCCTACGAGCAGTACTTC. The chain uses TRBV5-1 and TRBJ2-7; D might be TRBD2 (5 bases). The CDR3 runs to 14 residues. Germline values: CDR1 SGHRS, CDR2 YFSETQ. V lost 5 bases to trimming and J lost 0 bases, with 12 bases between them.

This clone was counted only a few times. The genes are TRBV3-1 (or the pseudogene TRBV3-2) and TRBJ1-3, with 7 bases aligning to TRBD1. V gave up 5 bases and J gave up 0 bases; unmatched junction bases: 7. This CDR3 has 16 amino acids. CDR1 LGHDT and CDR2 YNNKEL come from the germline V gene (reference sequence). CDR3 in DNA: TGTGCCAGCAGCGCCTGGACAGGCCACTCTGGAAACACCATATATTTT. Translating it yields CASSAWTGHSGNTIYF.